The rows below give T cell receptor beta chains drawn from one sample of a study of T cell repertoires and HLA-DP antigens. These TCRs' antigens remain unknown. Method: immunoSEQ multiplex PCR; TCRdb's copy keeps in-frame clones and lacks some. The data hold some 110,000 clones, with almost 95% observed a single time. Sample: CD4+ T cells from PBMCs. These receptor sequences come from a woman in her late teens or twenties in good health and CMV-seronegative. CDR3s include the opening cysteine and the closing phenylalanine or tryptophan. A D gene is named only where the DNA matches it firmly. For some rows the clone size is stated as once, few or many, or as a class when expanded; others skip it.

CDR3 protein | CDR3 DNA | D gene | clone size | J gene | V gene
CASRSFGRRYGYTF | TGTGCCAGCAGGTCCTTCGGGCGTCGCTATGGCTACACCTTC | . | few | TRBJ1-2 | TRBV11-2
CASGLAETYEQYF | TGTGCCAGCGGCTTAGCGGAGACCTACGAGCAGTACTTC | . | . | TRBJ2-7 | TRBV6-1
CASSFQDRHFVPGELFF | TGTGCCAGCAGTTTTCAGGACAGGCATTTTGTTCCCGGGGAGCTGTTTTTT | TRBD1 | . | TRBJ2-2 | TRBV28
CATSTIQGASGIQYF | TGTGCCACCAGTACAATACAGGGGGCCTCGGGGATTCAGTACTTC | TRBD1 | once | TRBJ2-4 | TRBV15
CASSPGTGTDTQYF | TGTGCCAGCTCACCCGGGACAGGCACAGATACGCAGTATTTT | TRBD1 | . | TRBJ2-3 | TRBV18
CASSRQENTGELFF | TGTGCCAGCAGCCGACAGGAGAACACCGGGGAGCTGTTTTTT | . | . | TRBJ2-2 | TRBV25-1
CASTDRAKETQYF | TGTGCCAGCACTGACAGGGCCAAAGAGACCCAGTACTTC | TRBD1 | . | TRBJ2-5 | TRBV27
CASSLYSLQGASLDSPLHF | TGTGCCAGCAGTTTATACTCGCTGCAGGGGGCTTCTTTGGATTCACCCCTCCACTTT | TRBD1 | once | TRBJ1-6 | TRBV27
CASSPVLLSSGNTIYF | TGTGCCAGCTCACCAGTACTGTTGAGCTCTGGAAACACCATATATTTT | . | . | TRBJ1-3 | TRBV18
CASSERRLAGGPPQQETQYF | TGTGCCAGCAGTGAAAGGAGACTAGCGGGAGGGCCTCCCCAACAAGAGACCCAGTACTTC | TRBD2 | . | TRBJ2-5 | TRBV6-1
CASSVGGETQYF | TGTGCCAGCAGCGTAGGGGGAGAGACCCAGTACTTC | . | . | TRBJ2-5 | TRBV9
CASSFNMGAWTDTQYF | TGTGCCAGCAGCTTTAATATGGGGGCTTGGACAGATACGCAGTATTTT | . | once | TRBJ2-3 | TRBV5-6
CASSLSETQYF | TGCGCCAGCAGCTTGAGTGAGACCCAGTACTTC | . | . | TRBJ2-5 | TRBV5-1
CSVEEQGGSEKLFF | TGCAGCGTTGAAGAGCAGGGCGGGAGTGAAAAACTGTTTTTT | . | once | TRBJ1-4 | TRBV29-1
CASSLYQIETQYF | TGTGCCAGCAGCTTATATCAGATTGAGACCCAGTACTTC | . | . | TRBJ2-5 | TRBV7-2
CASSIRQGGQPQHF | TGTGCCAGTAGTATCCGACAGGGCGGTCAGCCCCAGCATTTT | TRBD1 | . | TRBJ1-5 | TRBV19
CASSIDLERGDYGYTF | TGTGCCAGTAGTATAGATCTTGAAAGGGGAGACTATGGCTACACCTTC | . | . | TRBJ1-2 | TRBV19
CASSPRRYGYTF | TGTGCCAGCTCACCACGGCGTTATGGCTACACCTTC | . | . | TRBJ1-2 | TRBV18
CATIRGNGYTF | TGTGCCACCATCCGAGGAAATGGCTACACCTTC | . | . | TRBJ1-2 | TRBV6-6
CASSEGLAAPTDTQYF | TGTGCCAGCAGTGAAGGACTAGCGGCGCCCACAGATACGCAGTATTTT | TRBD2 | . | TRBJ2-3 | TRBV25-1
CASSPLRSGPYNEQFF | TGTGCCAGCAGCCCCTTGAGAAGCGGTCCCTACAATGAGCAGTTCTTC | . | . | TRBJ2-1 | TRBV5-6
CASSYPGTADEAFF | TGTGCCAGCAGTTACCCCGGGACAGCCGATGAAGCTTTCTTT | TRBD1 | . | TRBJ1-1 | TRBV6-6
CASSLAPPDTQYF | TGTGCCAGCAGCTTAGCCCCTCCAGATACGCAGTATTTT | . | . | TRBJ2-3 | TRBV7-3
CASSLVVKAPWTEAFF | TGTGCCAGCAGCTTAGTCGTGAAGGCCCCGTGGACTGAAGCTTTCTTT | . | . | TRBJ1-1 | TRBV7-2
CASSPSRATNEKLFF | TGTGCCAGCAGCCCCAGCCGGGCAACTAATGAAAAACTGTTTTTT | . | . | TRBJ1-4 | TRBV14
CASSTQQETQYF | TGCGCCAGCAGCACCCAACAAGAGACCCAGTACTTC | . | . | TRBJ2-5 | TRBV5-1
CASSSPQGRHVGGYTF | TGTGCCAGCAGCTCACCGCAAGGACGCCACGTCGGGGGCTACACCTTC | . | few | TRBJ1-2 | TRBV5-4
CASSQASNQFF | TGTGCCAGCAGCCAAGCCAGTAATCAGTTCTTC | . | . | TRBJ2-1 | TRBV14
CASRPGTSGLQETQYF | TGTGCCAGCAGGCCCGGGACTAGCGGGCTCCAAGAGACCCAGTACTTC | TRBD2 | . | TRBJ2-5 | TRBV28
CASSYQGINTEAFF | TGTGCCAGCAGTTACCAGGGAATCAACACTGAAGCTTTCTTT | . | . | TRBJ1-1 | TRBV6-5
CASSLRFSGRITDTQYF | TGTGCCAGCAGTCTTAGGTTTAGCGGGAGAATCACAGATACGCAGTATTTT | TRBD2 | . | TRBJ2-3 | TRBV7-9
CSAPDGTDTQYF | TGCAGCGCCCCCGACGGCACAGATACGCAGTATTTT | . | . | TRBJ2-3 | TRBV29-1
CASSFQGPGELFF | TGTGCCAGCAGTTTTCAGGGGCCCGGGGAGCTGTTTTTT | . | . | TRBJ2-2 | TRBV28
CASTQKASGLDTQYF | TGTGCCAGCACCCAGAAGGCTAGCGGGCTAGATACGCAGTATTTT | TRBD2 | once | TRBJ2-3 | TRBV7-9
CASSSRLSGNTIYF | TGTGCCAGCAGCTCGAGGCTATCTGGAAACACCATATATTTT | . | . | TRBJ1-3 | TRBV7-9
CASSSLGTSYEQYF | TGTGCCAGCAGCTCACTCGGGACCTCCTACGAGCAGTACTTC | . | . | TRBJ2-7 | TRBV7-9
CASSYPAGLNQPQHF | TGTGCCAGCAGCTACCCCGCAGGGCTCAATCAGCCCCAGCATTTT | . | once | TRBJ1-5 | TRBV28
CASTSDRGGLGKVTDTQYF | TGCGCCAGCACCTCGGACAGGGGCGGACTAGGCAAAGTCACAGATACGCAGTATTTT | TRBD1 | . | TRBJ2-3 | TRBV10-1